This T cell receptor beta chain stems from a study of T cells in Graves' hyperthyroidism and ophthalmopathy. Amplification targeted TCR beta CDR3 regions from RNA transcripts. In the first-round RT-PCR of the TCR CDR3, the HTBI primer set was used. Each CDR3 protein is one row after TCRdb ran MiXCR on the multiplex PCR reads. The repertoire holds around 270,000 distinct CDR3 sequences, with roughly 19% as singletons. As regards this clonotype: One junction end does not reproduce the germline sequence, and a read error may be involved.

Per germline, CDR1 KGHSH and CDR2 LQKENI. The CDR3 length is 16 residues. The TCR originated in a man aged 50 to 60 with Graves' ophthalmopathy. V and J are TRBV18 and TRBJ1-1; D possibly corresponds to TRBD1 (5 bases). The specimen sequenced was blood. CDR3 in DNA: TGTGCCAGCCCACCACCGAAGGGGCTTGGGAACACTGAAGCTTTCTTT. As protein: CASPPPKGLGNTEAFF. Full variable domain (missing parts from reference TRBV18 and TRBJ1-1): NAGVMQNPRHLVRRRGQEARLRCSPMKGHSHVYWYRQLPEEGLKFMVYLQKENIIDESGMPKERFSAEFPKEGPSILRIQQVVRGDSAAYFCASPPPKGLGNTEAFFGQGTRLTVV.